Reported below is one T cell receptor beta chain. Its antigen is still unknown. No infections or other immune events were documented during collection. The CDR3 has 13 amino acids. Germline V gives CDR1 MNHEY, CDR2 SMNVEV (reference sequence). V was shortened by 0 bases and J by 3 bases, with 5 bases between the two germline ends. Using immunoSEQ multiplex PCR, the repertoire was profiled, and TCRdb retains in-frame clones only, with some absent. The repertoire holds about 81,000 clones, with roughly 84% as singletons. This sample is drawn from a study of identifying expanded T cells in peripheral blood. Study-wide results and limits: Clone count variance between roughly 2-week samples rose with total template count. Over around two and four weeks, about 15 and 19 clones changed, versus 1.2 between replicates.

The sequencing sample was made of blood. The origin of this receptor is a person between 18 and 69 years old in good health. The chain links TRBV27 to TRBJ1-2; D not resolved. Here the CDR3 DNA reads TGTGCCAGCAGTTTATCTTGGCACTATGGCTACACCTTC. It translates to CASSLSWHYGYTF.